Listed below are T cell receptor beta chains from one sample, sequenced in a study of T cell repertoires in aging, cancer and after chemotherapy. TCRdb passed the multiplex PCR reads through MiXCR, listing each CDR3 protein once. The sample includes about 2,000 distinct CDR3 sequences, roughly 18% seen only once; the top ten take roughly 5%. The source material was blood. Source of these receptors: a human donor with a solid tumor. The CDR3 runs from the conserved cysteine through the conserved F or W. A D gene is named only where the DNA matches it firmly. Part of the rows lack a size; the others show once, few, many or a class for expanded clones.

V	D	size	J	DNA	CDR3
TRBV6-2/TRBV6-3	TRBD2	medium-sized	TRBJ2-5	TGTGCCAGCAACCCGACTAGCGGAGAGACCCAGTACTTC	CASNPTSGETQYF
TRBV7-6	NA	medium-sized	TRBJ1-2	TGTGCCAGCAGCCGCCAGGGATTTTATGGCTACACCTTC	CASSRQGFYGYTF
TRBV20-1	NA	NA	TRBJ1-1	TGCAGTGCCGTAATGACAGAGAACACTGAAGCTTTCTTT	CSAVMTENTEAFF
TRBV12-3/TRBV12-4	TRBD1	NA	TRBJ2-1	TGTGCCAGCAGTTTACGGGGACAGGTCTCCTACAATGAGCAGTTCTTC	CASSLRGQVSYNEQFF
TRBV20-1	NA	medium-sized	TRBJ2-7	TGCAGTGCTAGAGAGCAGGCTAACTACGAGCAGTACTTC	CSAREQANYEQYF
TRBV4-3	NA	NA	TRBJ2-2	TGCGCCAGCAGCCCCAGGGCGGGATACGGGGAGCTGTTTTTT	CASSPRAGYGELFF
TRBV4-2	TRBD2	NA	TRBJ2-3	TGTGCCAGCAGCGCAAGCGGGAGTCTCACAGATACGCAGTATTTT	CASSASGSLTDTQYF
TRBV4-1	NA	NA	TRBJ1-3	TGCGCCAGCAGCTCCAGGACCACTGGAAACACCATATATTTT	CASSSRTTGNTIYF
TRBV15	TRBD2	medium-sized	TRBJ2-2	TGTGCCACCAGCAGAGATAGTTTGGCGGGGAGGGCCGGGGAGCTGTTTTTT	CATSRDSLAGRAGELFF
TRBV2	TRBD2	NA	TRBJ2-1	TGTGCCAGCACCCCCTCTAGGACTAGCGGCTACAATGAGCAGTTCTTC	CASTPSRTSGYNEQFF
TRBV11-2	NA	few	TRBJ1-2	TGTGCCAGCAGCTTAGTGCAGGGAGGGGGCTATGGCTACACCTTC	CASSLVQGGGYGYTF
TRBV4-2	NA	NA	TRBJ2-1	TGTGCCAGCAGCCAAGAGACAGCCGACAATGAGCAGTTCTTC	CASSQETADNEQFF
TRBV7-3	NA	NA	TRBJ2-1	TGTGCCAGCAGCTTTGAGGCTAGCCTGCACAATGAGCAGTTCTTC	CASSFEASLHNEQFF
TRBV6-1	NA	medium-sized	TRBJ2-1	TGTGCCAGCAGCTCAACTAGTTCCAATGAGCAGTTCTTC	CASSSTSSNEQFF
TRBV6-1	NA	few	TRBJ1-3	TGTGCCAGCAGTGACCCGCTAACTGGAAACACCATATATTTT	CASSDPLTGNTIYF
TRBV28	TRBD2	few	TRBJ2-1	TGTGCCAGCAGTTTCCCCACTCGGACTAGCGGGAGAGGTTCCTACAATGAGCAGTTCTTC	CASSFPTRTSGRGSYNEQFF
TRBV12-3/TRBV12-4	TRBD2	NA	TRBJ2-2	TGTGCCAGCAGTTTCTGGCGGGGGGAGGGGGCCGGGGAGCTGTTTTTT	CASSFWRGEGAGELFF
TRBV5-1	NA	NA	TRBJ1-1	TGCGCCAGCAGCCCGACAGTACGCATCATGAACACTGAAGCTTTCTTT	CASSPTVRIMNTEAFF
TRBV30	NA	large	TRBJ1-3	TGTGCCTGGAGTCTAACAGGAAACACCATATATTTT	CAWSLTGNTIYF
TRBV4-1	NA	NA	TRBJ2-1	TGCGCCAGCAGCCAAGAGAACAGGGCAAATGAGCAGTTCTTC	CASSQENRANEQFF
TRBV4-1	TRBD1	few	TRBJ1-4	TGCGCCAGCAGCCAAGGTTCCAGGGGGCACTGGGTCGCTGAAAAACTGTTTTTT	CASSQGSRGHWVAEKLFF
TRBV7-7	NA	NA	TRBJ2-7	TGTGCTAGCAGCCTGACGGTGGATCGGGAGCAGTACTTC	CASSLTVDREQYF
TRBV19	NA	large	TRBJ1-2	TGTGCCAGTAGTTTCGACTATGGCTACACCTTC	CASSFDYGYTF
TRBV7-3	NA	NA	TRBJ2-7	TGTGCCAGCAGCTTAAGAGGGGGGCCCTCCTACGAGCAGTACTTC	CASSLRGGPSYEQYF
TRBV7-2	NA	medium-sized	TRBJ1-1	TGTGCCAGCAGCTTAGGGCCGCTTGGGACTGAAGCTTTCTTT	CASSLGPLGTEAFF
TRBV27	TRBD1	medium-sized	TRBJ1-1	TGTGCCAGCAGTAATCAGGGGGGCACTGAAGCTTTCTTT	CASSNQGGTEAFF
TRBV5-6	NA	NA	TRBJ2-7	TGTGCCAGCAGCTTGAGAGTATCCTCCTACGAGCAGTACTTC	CASSLRVSSYEQYF
TRBV7-9	TRBD2	few	TRBJ2-1	TGTGCCAGCAGAACAGCCCGACTAGCCCTAGCCTACAATGAGCAGTTCTTC	CASRTARLALAYNEQFF
TRBV11-2	NA	few	TRBJ2-5	TGTGCCAGCAGCCCGGGACACCAAGAGACCCAGTACTTC	CASSPGHQETQYF
TRBV5-8	TRBD1	NA	TRBJ1-1	TGTGCCAGCGGAGGGGGCGCCGACACTGAAGCTTTCTTT	CASGGGADTEAFF
TRBV11-2	TRBD2	few	TRBJ2-5	TGTGCCAGCAGCCGGGGACTAGCGGGAGAGACCCAGTACTTC	CASSRGLAGETQYF